The next 6 T cell receptor beta chains were all read from a single sample in a study of neurological immune-mediated disorders. TCRdb reprocessed the 5' RACE reads with MiXCR, giving one entry per CDR3 protein. The sample records over 35,000 distinct CDR3 sequences, roughly 3.8% being singletons. Material for sequencing was PBMCs. Receptors originate from a man aged 30 to 45 with multiple sclerosis.

Many counts were recorded for this clonotype. The rearrangement uses TRBV10-3 and TRBJ2-7, with 9 bases aligning to TRBD1. CDR1 ENHRY and CDR2 SYGVKD come from the germline V gene. The V segment lost 4 bases and the J segment 1 base; nucleotides outside the gene matches: 8. This CDR3 is 16 amino acids long. CDR3 region: CAISGLGQGKSYEQYF. The DNA of the CDR3 is TGTGCCATCAGTGGCCTCGGACAGGGGAAATCCTACGAGCAGTACTTC.

This clonotype showed up many times. The V call is TRBV10-3, the J call TRBJ2-5, with TRBD2 matching over 9 bases. The ends lost 2 bases at V and 5 bases at J; junction bases unmatched: 12. The CDR3 loop spans 17 amino acids. Germline assignment: CDR1 ENHRY and CDR2 SYGVKD. The CDR3 DNA follows: TGTGCCATCAGTGAGGGGCTAGCGGGGATGAGACGGGAGACCCAGTACTTC. Translation: CAISEGLAGMRRETQYF.

This chain joins TRBV4-3 and TRBJ1-6; D gene unclear. Between the trimmed V and J ends, which lost 0 bases and 15 bases, there was a span of 12 bases. Germline CDR1 reads LGHNA; CDR2 reads YSLEER. This CDR3 is built from 13 residues. CDR3 bases: TGCGCCAGCAGCCAAGATAAAAGGGAACTCCTCCACTTT. Translation gives CASSQDKRELLHF.

There are many counts of this clonotype. The rearrangement uses TRBV27 and TRBJ1-1; 7 positions match TRBD1. CDR1 MNHEY and CDR2 SMNVEV come from the germline V gene (reference sequence). The length of the CDR3 is 16 residues. With 6 bases clipped from V and 0 bases from J, the junction kept 10 bases outside the gene matches. CDR3 nucleotide sequence: TGTGCCAGCAGCCGTGGTTCGGGACAGATGAACACTGAAGCTTTCTTT. Its translation: CASSRGSGQMNTEAFF.

This clonotype was found many times. The chain is built from TRBV20-1 and TRBJ1-2; 9 positions agree with TRBD1. Germline CDR1 and CDR2: DFQATT and SNEGSKA (reference sequence). J gave up 3 bases and V 7 bases, and 6 bases lay outside the gene matches. The CDR3 totals 13 residues. CDR3 protein: CSVPGQGDYGYTF. The CDR3 DNA is TGCAGTGTACCGGGACAGGGAGACTATGGCTACACCTTC.

The sample holds a few counts of this clonotype. The chain combines TRBV6-2 or TRBV6-3 with TRBJ2-1; tentatively, D is TRBD1 (6 bases). The germline gives CDR1 MNHEY, CDR2 SVGEGT. The CDR3 consists of 15 residues. Trimming cost V 6 bases and J 5 bases, with 17 bases left between them. CDR3 amino acids: CASRGDRFGDNEQFF. The DNA for the CDR3 is TGTGCCAGCAGGGGAGACAGGTTTGGGGACAATGAGCAGTTCTTC.